The 10 T cell receptor beta chains below come from one sample, sequenced in a study of T cell responses to AZD1222 COVID-19 vaccine. Measured with immunoSEQ multiplex PCR; TCRdb has only the in-frame clones, and not every one. The data hold 120,000 to 150,000 clones, with roughly 91% observed a single time. Sequenced here: peripheral blood, sampled on day 0 of AZD1222 vaccination. The receptors originated from an adult in good health.

The chain joins TRBV7-9 to TRBJ2-3, with 9 nucleotides matching TRBD2. This CDR3 has 15 residues. V dropped 5 bases and J dropped 4; count of bases not matched to a gene: 7. Germline V CDR1 and CDR2: SEHNR, FQNEAQ (reference sequence). The CDR3 nucleotides are TGTGCCAGCAGCGTCGGACTAGCGAACGCAGATACGCAGTATTTT. This sequence encodes CASSVGLANADTQYF.

The chain is built from TRBV9 and TRBJ2-5, with TRBD2 matching over 13 bases. The CDR3 extends over 16 amino acids. V shed 0 bases and J 5 bases; nucleotides not matched to a gene: 4. The germline CDR1 and CDR2 sequences are SGDLS and YYNGEE. CDR3 amino acids: CASSVAGTSGVETQYF. In DNA form, the CDR3 reads TGTGCCAGCAGCGTAGCGGGGACTAGCGGGGTGGAGACCCAGTACTTC. The complete variable domain, with remaining parts taken from reference TRBV9 and TRBJ2-5, reads DSGVTQTPKHLITATGQRVTLRCSPRSGDLSVYWYQQSLDQGLQFLIQYYNGEERAKGNILERFSAQQFPDLHSELNLSSLELGDSALYFCASSVAGTSGVETQYFGPGTRLLVL.

The count of this clone is one. This chain connects TRBV6-5 to TRBJ2-2; TRBD2 agrees at 8 bases. Germline V lookup: CDR1 MNHEY, CDR2 SVGAGI. The CDR3 length is 12 residues. V was pared by 7 bases and J by 5 bases, with 0 bases of the junction left unmatched. CDR3 loop: CASKRETGELFF. The CDR3 bases are TGTGCCAGCAAGCGGGAGACCGGGGAGCTGTTTTTT.

The chain couples TRBV6-1 to TRBJ1-2, with D possibly being TRBD1 (5 bases). There are 16 residues in the CDR3. V shed 2 bases and J shed 3 bases, with 16 bases lying between them. Per germline, CDR1 MNHNS and CDR2 SASEGT. The CDR3 DNA sequence: TGTGCCAGCAGTGAATTGGGACGCGGATTAGACTATGGCTACACCTTC. It yields the protein CASSELGRGLDYGYTF.

The rearrangement links TRBV9 to TRBJ1-2; maybe TRBD1 (5 bases). Trimming removed 1 base at V and 8 bases at J, with 9 bases between. Per germline, CDR1 SGDLS and CDR2 YYNGEE. CDR3 size: 12 residues. CDR3 coding DNA: TGTGCCAGCAGCGTAAGGGGAAGGGGCTACACCTTC. Residues: CASSVRGRGYTF.

J is TRBJ1-3 and V is TRBV7-2; 7 positions match TRBD1. CDR1 SGHTA and CDR2 FQGNSA come from the germline V gene. This CDR3 is built from 13 residues. The ends lost 8 bases at V and 3 bases at J; junction bases unmatched: 4. The CDR3 DNA follows: TGTGCCAGCGCCAGGGGGGATGGAAACACCATATATTTT. It translates to CASARGDGNTIYF. The full variable domain, its missing parts supplied by reference TRBV7-2 and TRBJ1-3, is GAGVSQSPSNKVTEKGKDVELRCDPISGHTALYWYRQSLGQGLEFLIYFQGNSAPDKSGLPSDRFSAERTGGSVSTLTIQRTQQEDSAVYLCASARGDGNTIYFGEGSWLTVV.

This chain uses TRBV5-1 with TRBJ1-2; weak D call: TRBD1 (5 bases). Deletions cut 1 base from V and 1 base from J, with 5 bases between. Looked up from germline, CDR1 is SGHRS and CDR2 is YFSETQ. CDR3 length: 13 residues. CDR3 in DNA: TGCGCCAGCAGCTTGCAGGGTAACTATGGCTACACCTTC. It codes for CASSLQGNYGYTF.

This clone was observed a single time. This sequence joins TRBV5-1 and TRBJ2-2; D may correspond to TRBD1 or TRBD2 (6 bases each). Trimming left V 8 bases short and J 0 bases short, with 14 bases between. The CDR3 is 15 residues long. Germline V gene lookup returns CDR1 SGHRS and CDR2 YFSETQ. The CDR3 DNA sequence: TGCGCCAGTTATCACGGGGGCCCGAACACCGGGGAGCTGTTTTTT. Amino acids: CASYHGGPNTGELFF.

The chain couples TRBV15 to TRBJ1-4; 7 bases line up with TRBD1. CDR3 length: 14 amino acids. Germline V gene lookup returns CDR1 LNHNV and CDR2 YYDKDF (reference sequence). V lost 5 bases and J lost 4; bases outside the gene matches: 4. CDR3 nucleotide sequence: TGTGCCACCAGCCAGGGGGATCTTAATGAAAAACTGTTTTTT. Amino acid sequence: CATSQGDLNEKLFF. Together with reference TRBV15 and TRBJ1-4, the CDR3 gives the full variable domain: DAMVIQNPRYQVTQFGKPVTLSCSQTLNHNVMYWYQQKSSQAPKLLFHYYDKDFNNEADTPDNFQSRRPNTSFCFLDIRSPGLGDTAMYLCATSQGDLNEKLFFGSGTQLSVL.

This rearrangement joins TRBV18 to TRBJ1-2; D remains unclear. Germline CDR1 and CDR2: KGHSH and LQKENI. This CDR3 is 14 amino acids long. V lost 0 bases to trimming and J lost 0 bases, with 5 bases between them. CDR3 region: CASSPPAANYGYTF. The CDR3 DNA reads TGTGCCAGCTCACCACCGGCGGCTAACTATGGCTACACCTTC.